The 26 T cell receptor beta chains below all came from one sample that was sequenced in a study of blood T cell repertoires in COVID-19. The method was immunoSEQ multiplex PCR; TCRdb's version includes in-frame clones alone and lacks a portion of them. The table lists 110,000 to 150,000 clones, about four fifths of them singletons. Sequenced: PBMCs or T cells enriched from blood (not recorded which). These receptors were obtained from a young woman who had been exposed to COVID-19.

The CDR3 DNA follows: TGTGCCAGCAGTTACTTTGTGACTAGCGGGAGGAATGAGCAGTTCTTC. Protein product: CASSYFVTSGRNEQFF. The rearrangement links TRBV6-5 to TRBJ2-1, with 13 bases that match TRBD2. The ends lost 1 base at V and 7 bases at J; junction bases unmatched: 4. The CDR3 sequence is 16 residues long. CDR1 is MNHEY and CDR2 is SVGAGI in the germline V gene.

The chain is built from TRBV5-3 and TRBJ1-5; D gene unclear. TRBV5-3 is an open reading frame whose function is uncertain. V was cut by 2 bases and J by 1 base, with 13 bases left in between. The length of the CDR3 is 16 residues. Written as DNA, the CDR3 is TGTGCCAGAAGCTTAAAAAGGTCAGCGAGCAATCAGCCCCAGCATTTT. Translating gives CARSLKRSASNQPQHF.

This sequence joins TRBV30 and TRBJ2-1; the D gene is possibly TRBD2 (5 bases). Trimming took 0 bases from V and 4 from J, leaving 10 bases between them. The CDR3 is 14 amino acids. In germline, CDR1 is GTSNPN, CDR2 SVGIG (reference sequence). The CDR3 here is CAWSVYGSYNEQFF. The CDR3 region has the DNA TGTGCCTGGAGTGTATATGGGAGTTACAATGAGCAGTTCTTC.

This chain's CDR3 is CAWGTGGNQPQHF. The CDR3 coding sequence is TGTGCCTGGGGGACAGGGGGTAATCAGCCCCAGCATTTT. This chain uses TRBV30 with TRBJ1-5; TRBD1 aligns across 11 bases. After removal of 5 bases from V and 4 bases from J, the junction contained 1 base not matched to a gene. Germline CDR1 is GTSNPN and CDR2 is SVGIG (reference sequence). The CDR3 runs 13 residues.

The chain links TRBV2 to TRBJ2-7; 9 bases are shared with TRBD2. Germline CDR1 SNHLY, CDR2 FYNNEI. This CDR3 comprises 14 residues. J lost 1 base, V lost 9 bases, and 7 bases had no gene match. The CDR3 nucleotides read TGTGCCAGTAATAGCGGGAGTTTATCCTACGAGCAGTACTTC. Translation gives CASNSGSLSYEQYF.

In this sample, this clone turned up once. The J gene is TRBJ1-1, the V gene TRBV18; 7 bases are shared with TRBD1. This CDR3 is 19 amino acids long. V shed 2 bases and J 5 bases; nucleotides not matched to a gene: 20. The germline gives CDR1 KGHSH, CDR2 LQKENI. In DNA, the CDR3 is TGTGCCAGCTCACCAGTTGGAGTAGGGGGCAGAGCGGGTGGGACTGAAGCTTTCTTT. Its protein is CASSPVGVGGRAGGTEAFF.

This chain joins TRBV28 and TRBJ1-6; a weak D match, TRBD1 (5 bases). V was trimmed by 8 bases and J by 0 bases, leaving 8 bases between them. Germline V CDR1 and CDR2: MDHEN, SYDVKM. The CDR3 runs 14 residues. The CDR3 protein is CASGDSSYNSPLHF. In DNA, the CDR3 is TGTGCCAGCGGCGACAGCTCCTATAATTCACCCCTCCACTTT. The whole variable domain, filled in from reference TRBV28 and TRBJ1-6, reads DVKVTQSSRYLVKRTGEKVFLECVQDMDHENMFWYRQDPGLGLRLIYFSYDVKMKEKGDIPEGYSVSREKKERFSLILESASTNQTSMYLCASGDSSYNSPLHFGNGTRLTVT.

The chain links TRBV27 to TRBJ2-7; TRBD1 agrees at 12 bases. V trimming: 8 bases; J trimming: 6 bases; junction bases outside the gene matches: 5. The CDR3 extends over 13 amino acids. Germline assignment: CDR1 MNHEY and CDR2 SMNVEV (reference sequence). The CDR3: CASLGTGGAEQYF. The DNA for the CDR3 is TGTGCCAGCCTGGGGACAGGGGGCGCCGAGCAGTACTTC.

The J gene is TRBJ1-3, the V gene TRBV6-5, with 7 nucleotides matching TRBD1. The CDR3 covers 15 residues. The V and J ends lost 5 bases and 0 bases, in that order; junction bases with no gene match: 4. Germline CDR1 MNHEY, CDR2 SVGAGI. The CDR3 here is CASSLTGVSGNTIYF. The DNA of the CDR3 is TGTGCCAGCAGTCTAACAGGGGTCTCTGGAAACACCATATATTTT.

This clone came up once. This chain uses TRBV28 with TRBJ1-5, with D perhaps TRBD1 (5 bases). The CDR3 spans 15 residues. V was clipped by 3 bases and J by 4 bases, with 13 bases between them. Germline V gene lookup returns CDR1 MDHEN and CDR2 SYDVKM. The chain's CDR3 is CASSLGGAVNQPQHF. The DNA for the CDR3 is TGTGCCAGCAGTTTGGGAGGGGCGGTAAATCAGCCCCAGCATTTT.

The chain is built from TRBV15 and TRBJ1-1; 8 nucleotides align to TRBD1. The CDR3 runs to 15 residues. V shed 4 bases and J 6 bases; nucleotides not matched to a gene: 10. CDR1 LNHNV and CDR2 YYDKDF come from the germline V gene (reference sequence). The CDR3 loop is CATSTRGRGLAEAFF. The CDR3 bases are TGTGCCACCAGCACAAGAGGCAGGGGGCTCGCTGAAGCTTTCTTT.

This rearrangement joins TRBV15 to TRBJ2-5; TRBD1 matches 7 bases. V trimming: 3 bases; J trimming: 2 bases; junction bases outside the gene matches: 3. The CDR3 has 14 amino acids. Germline loops: CDR1 LNHNV, CDR2 YYDKDF (reference sequence). CDR3 DNA: TGTGCCACCAGCAGGACAGGGACACAAGAGACCCAGTACTTC. It encodes CATSRTGTQETQYF.

This chain links TRBV30 with TRBJ1-2; TRBD1 might be the D (6 bases). This CDR3 is 14 amino acids long. V lost 4 bases to trimming and J lost 4 bases, with 16 bases between them. Germline V CDR1 and CDR2: GTSNPN, SVGIG (reference sequence). DNA for the CDR3: TGTGCCTGGAAGGGGGATCTGGCAATCTATGGCTACACCTTC. Protein sequence: CAWKGDLAIYGYTF. Full variable domain (remainder filled in from reference TRBV30 and TRBJ1-2): SQTIHQWPATLVQPVGSPLSLECTVEGTSNPNLYWYRQAAGRGLQLLFYSVGIGQISSEVPQNLSASRPQDRQFILSSKKLLLSDSGFYLCAWKGDLAIYGYTFGSGTRLTVV.

This clone turned up a few times. V and J are TRBV7-9 and TRBJ1-3; D perhaps matches TRBD1 (5 bases). Trimming took off 1 base at V and 6 bases at J, with 10 bases between the two ends. Germline-derived CDR1 and CDR2 are SEHNR and FQNEAQ (reference sequence). CDR3 length: 14 residues. CDR3: CASSLVTGPNTIYF. CDR3 in DNA: TGTGCCAGCAGCTTAGTAACAGGACCAAACACCATATATTTT.

The chain carries TRBV28 and TRBJ1-6; D unclear. V lost 5 bases, J lost 5 bases, and 16 bases lay in between. CDR1 is MDHEN and CDR2 is SYDVKM in the germline V gene. The CDR3 runs 16 residues. The CDR3 reads CASSKFSGKDNSPLHF. The CDR3 DNA follows: TGTGCCAGCAGTAAATTTAGCGGGAAGGATAATTCACCCCTCCACTTT.

V and J are TRBV20-1 and TRBJ1-2; a weak D match, TRBD1 (5 bases). The germline V gene encodes CDR1 DFQATT and CDR2 SNEGSKA (reference sequence). This CDR3 spans 11 amino acids. V was trimmed by 4 bases and J by 12 bases, leaving 15 bases between them. The CDR3 bases are TGCAGTGCTACGACAGCTAATCAGGACACCTTC. It specifies CSATTANQDTF.

The rearrangement joins TRBV10-3 to TRBJ1-2; no clear D. The CDR3 extends over 16 amino acids. Between the trimmed V and J ends, which lost 5 bases and 0 bases, there was a span of 16 bases. Germline CDR1 and CDR2: ENHRY and SYGVKD. The CDR3 protein is CAISTPGATSNYGYTF. In DNA, the CDR3 is TGTGCCATCAGTACTCCGGGAGCCACATCTAACTATGGCTACACCTTC.

The rearrangement joins TRBV19 to TRBJ2-4; possible D gene TRBD1, 6 bases. Germline assignment: CDR1 LNHDA and CDR2 SQIVND (reference sequence). Trimming cost V 5 bases and J 4 bases, with 12 bases left between them. This CDR3 contains 14 residues. This CDR3 is CASSQGHGKNIQYF. The CDR3 nucleotides are TGTGCCAGTAGTCAGGGACATGGAAAAAACATTCAGTACTTC. Supplemented by reference TRBV19 and TRBJ2-4, the full variable domain reads DGGITQSPKYLFRKEGQNVTLSCEQNLNHDAMYWYRQDPGQGLRLIYYSQIVNDFQKGDIAEGYSVSREKKESFPLTVTSAQKNPTAFYLCASSQGHGKNIQYFGAGTRLSVL.

V is TRBV19 and J is TRBJ2-7; 12 bases fit TRBD2. There are 14 residues in the CDR3. CDR1 is LNHDA, CDR2 SQIVND, per germline (reference sequence). The V and J ends lost 10 bases and 6 bases, in that order; junction bases with no gene match: 10. The CDR3 DNA is TGTGCCAAAAGACTAGCGGGAGAGTTCTGCGAGCAGTACTTC. It specifies CAKRLAGEFCEQYF.

The chain has TRBV24-1 and TRBJ2-5; the D gene is possibly TRBD1 (6 bases). The V gene's germline CDR1 is KGHDR and CDR2 SFDVKD. The V gene lost 4 bases and the J gene lost 5 bases, with 19 bases spanning the gap. CDR3 length: 16 amino acids. This chain's CDR3 is CATSDLEFTGRETQYF. The CDR3 coding sequence is TGTGCCACCAGTGACCTGGAATTCACAGGGCGGGAGACCCAGTACTTC.

The chain combines TRBV6-1 with TRBJ2-2; TRBD2 might be the D (7 bases). CDR1 is MNHNS and CDR2 is SASEGT in the germline V gene. Trimming left V 3 bases short and J 5 bases short, with 13 bases between. This CDR3 spans 15 amino acids. Written as DNA, the CDR3 is TGTGCCAGCAGTGATTCGGGGGGCGTAACCGGGGAGCTGTTTTTT. Its translation: CASSDSGGVTGELFF.

The CDR3 sequence is CASSSLAGESYNEQFF. The CDR3 DNA reads as TGTGCCAGCAGTTCCTTGGCGGGAGAGTCCTACAATGAGCAGTTCTTC. The chain recombines TRBV27 with TRBJ2-1; TRBD2 matches 7 bases. After removal of 4 bases from V and 1 base from J, the junction contained 7 bases not matched to a gene. The CDR3 is 16 amino acids. CDR1 MNHEY and CDR2 SMNVEV come from the germline V gene (reference sequence).

The J gene is TRBJ2-3, the V gene TRBV28; weak D call: TRBD2 (7 bases). Looked up from germline, CDR1 is MDHEN and CDR2 is SYDVKM. The V and J ends lost 2 bases and 6 bases respectively, with 18 bases between them. The CDR3 covers 16 residues. In DNA, the CDR3 is TGTGCCAGCAGTTTAGGGGGGGCGCAAGGTGGTGATACGCAGTATTTT. Its translation is CASSLGGAQGGDTQYF.

V gene TRBV7-3 combines with J gene TRBJ2-3, with D maybe TRBD1 (6 bases). The CDR3 loop spans 14 amino acids. The germline V gene has CDR1 SGHTA and CDR2 FQGTGA. V was trimmed by 1 base and J by 4 bases, leaving 9 bases between them. CDR3 in amino acids: CASSLRGGSDTQYF. The CDR3 DNA reads TGTGCCAGCAGCTTAAGAGGGGGATCAGATACGCAGTATTTT.

The chain joins TRBV11-3 to TRBJ2-1, with D tentatively TRBD2 (5 bases). The V gene lost 1 base and the J gene lost 2 bases, with 9 bases spanning the gap. The CDR3 runs 15 residues. The germline V gene encodes CDR1 SGHNT and CDR2 YENEEA. The CDR3 here is CASSLAASPYNEQFF. The DNA of the CDR3 is TGTGCCAGCAGCTTAGCGGCTAGCCCCTACAATGAGCAGTTCTTC.

This sequence joins TRBV3-1 (or the pseudogene TRBV3-2) and TRBJ2-3, with 9 bases identical to TRBD2. Germline assignment: CDR1 LGHDT and CDR2 YNNKEL (reference sequence). The CDR3 length is 18 residues. V dropped 1 base and J dropped 0; count of bases not matched to a gene: 8. As DNA, the CDR3 is TGTGCCAGCAGCCAAGGTAAACTAGCGGGCTCTAGCACAGATACGCAGTATTTT. Translating it yields CASSQGKLAGSSTDTQYF.